These T cell receptor beta chains were read from a single sample in a study of blood T cell repertoires in COVID-19. Sequencing used immunoSEQ multiplex PCR; TCRdb keeps in-frame clones, though not all of them. In the table there are fewer than 30,000 clones, 89% of which are singletons. Sequencing was done on a sample of peripheral blood. All receptors derive from a human donor in a cohort sampled during active COVID-19. Both conserved end residues are part of each CDR3. The order of the fields is V gene, D gene, J gene, clone size, CDR3 length, CDR3 protein, CDR3 DNA. The D gene is left open where the match is weak. Not every row has a clone size; where given, it reads once, few, many or a size class.

>TRBV11-2|TRBD1|TRBJ1-1|NA|12
CASSLVGGEAFF
TGTGCCAGCAGCTTAGTAGGGGGCGAAGCTTTCTTT
>TRBV2|NA|TRBJ2-7|NA|14
CASSEETGLYEQYF
TGTGCCAGCAGTGAAGAGACAGGACTCTACGAGCAGTACTTC
>TRBV2|NA|TRBJ2-3|NA|12
CASSVLRDTQYF
TGTGCCAGCAGTGTGTTGAGGGATACGCAGTATTTT
>TRBV7-9|NA|TRBJ1-1|once|15
CASSRSGGLNTEAFF
TGTGCCAGCAGCAGATCGGGGGGTCTGAACACTGAAGCTTTCTTT
>TRBV11-2|NA|TRBJ1-6|NA|15
CASSPQPGLNSPLHF
TGTGCCAGCAGCCCGCAGCCGGGTCTGAATTCACCCCTCCACTTT
>TRBV4-2|TRBD1|TRBJ2-5|NA|15
CASSQSDRGVETQYF
TGTGCCAGCAGCCAGTCGGACAGGGGAGTAGAGACCCAGTACTTC
>TRBV2|NA|TRBJ2-5|NA|14
CASRDRGGGQTQYF
TGTGCCAGCAGAGATCGGGGAGGGGGACAGACCCAGTACTTC
>TRBV6-1|TRBD1|TRBJ1-1|NA|14
CASSDRPGQGKAFF
TGTGCCAGCAGTGATAGGCCGGGACAGGGGAAAGCTTTCTTT
>TRBV4-1|NA|TRBJ1-1|few|14
CASNRGQTNTEAFF
TGCGCCAGCAACCGAGGACAGACGAACACTGAAGCTTTCTTT
>TRBV5-4|TRBD1|TRBJ1-5|NA|15
CASSPGQGAGQPQHF
TGTGCCAGCAGCCCGGGACAGGGGGCTGGTCAGCCCCAGCATTTT
>TRBV10-2|TRBD2|TRBJ2-3|NA|14
CASSLAGYTDTQYF
TGCGCCAGCAGCCTAGCGGGTTACACAGATACGCAGTATTTT
>TRBV3-1/TRBV3-2|TRBD2|TRBJ2-7|NA|16
CASSQGGGGSLGEQYF
TGTGCCAGCAGCCAAGGCGGCGGCGGGAGCTTGGGGGAGCAGTACTTC
>TRBV3-1/TRBV3-2|NA|TRBJ1-1|NA|12
CASSRAETEAFF
TGTGCCAGCAGCCGCGCCGAGACTGAAGCTTTCTTT
>TRBV9|NA|TRBJ2-2|NA|16
CASTPGAGAITGELFF
TGTGCCAGCACCCCTGGCGCAGGGGCGATTACCGGGGAGCTGTTTTTT
>TRBV6-4|TRBD1|TRBJ2-5|NA|15
CASSGRQGLQETQYF
TGTGCCAGCAGTGGGAGACAGGGGCTCCAAGAGACCCAGTACTTC
>TRBV10-3|NA|TRBJ1-3|NA|13
CAMEGEPGNTIYF
TGTGCCATGGAAGGAGAACCTGGAAACACCATATATTTT
>TRBV7-2|TRBD1|TRBJ1-2|once|14
CASSLVGTGDGYTF
TGTGCCAGCAGCTTAGTTGGGACAGGGGATGGCTACACCTTC
>TRBV19|NA|TRBJ2-1|NA|13
CASSLRGYNEQFF
TGTGCCAGTAGTCTCAGGGGTTACAATGAGCAGTTCTTC
>TRBV6-1|TRBD1|TRBJ2-7|NA|13
CASSEIGTELQYF
TGTGCCAGCAGTGAAATAGGGACAGAACTGCAGTACTTC
>TRBV6-5|NA|TRBJ1-3|NA|15
CASSYGASSGNTIYF
TGTGCCAGCAGTTACGGGGCGAGCTCTGGAAACACCATATATTTT
>TRBV11-2|NA|TRBJ1-5|NA|13
CASSLDRGQPQHF
TGTGCCAGCAGCTTAGATCGAGGCCAGCCCCAGCATTTT
>TRBV12-3/TRBV12-4|NA|TRBJ2-1|NA|11
CASTPLREQFF
TGTGCCAGCACCCCCTTGCGGGAGCAGTTCTTC
>TRBV3-1/TRBV3-2|NA|TRBJ2-1|medium-sized|14
CASSSLTGYNEQFF
TGTGCCAGCAGCTCCCTGACTGGATACAATGAGCAGTTCTTC
>TRBV4-2|NA|TRBJ2-3|NA|16
CASSLTTGISTDTQYF
TGTGCCAGCAGCCTAACTACAGGGATCAGCACAGATACGCAGTATTTT
>TRBV29-1|NA|TRBJ2-7|few|13
CSVERERASEQYF
TGCAGCGTTGAAAGAGAGCGGGCGTCTGAGCAGTACTTC
>TRBV19|NA|TRBJ2-3|NA|15
CATRKGRRDTDTQYF
TGTGCCACCCGGAAGGGGAGGCGGGACACAGATACGCAGTATTTT
>TRBV12-5|NA|TRBJ1-1|NA|14
CASGLGAVNTEAFF
TGTGCTAGTGGTTTGGGGGCCGTGAACACTGAAGCTTTCTTT
>TRBV19|TRBD1|TRBJ2-7|NA|16
CASSRGGTGAGYEQYF
TGTGCCAGTAGTCGGGGGGGGACAGGGGCTGGTTACGAGCAGTACTTC
>TRBV28|NA|TRBJ1-6|few|11
CASSITGPLHF
TGTGCCAGCAGTATAACCGGACCCCTCCACTTT
>TRBV6-6|TRBD1|TRBJ2-7|hyperexpanded|13
CASSNDRAGEQYF
TGTGCCAGCAGTAACGACAGGGCAGGAGAGCAGTACTTC
>TRBV5-1|NA|TRBJ2-7|NA|14
CASSLSGSSYEQYF
TGCGCCAGCAGCTTATCAGGGTCCTCCTACGAGCAGTACTTC
>TRBV25-1|TRBD1|TRBJ1-1|NA|14
CASSGTGDHTEAFF
TGTGCCAGCAGTGGGACAGGGGACCACACTGAAGCTTTCTTT
>TRBV4-1|TRBD2|TRBJ2-7|NA|17
CASSQPGAGGLSYEQYF
TGCGCCAGCAGCCAGCCGGGAGCGGGAGGGTTATCCTACGAGCAGTACTTC
>TRBV5-4|NA|TRBJ2-5|NA|16
CASSLGHGLDQETQYF
TGTGCCAGCAGCTTGGGACATGGACTGGATCAAGAGACCCAGTACTTC
>TRBV19|TRBD1|TRBJ2-7|few|12
CASRDREYEQYF
TGTGCCAGTAGAGACAGGGAATACGAGCAGTACTTC
>TRBV6-6|TRBD2|TRBJ2-1|NA|15
CASSLGLADYNEQFF
TGTGCCAGCAGTCTGGGACTAGCGGACTACAATGAGCAGTTCTTC
>TRBV7-2|NA|TRBJ1-1|NA|14
CASSFSGRGVEAFF
TGTGCCAGCAGCTTTTCCGGCAGGGGCGTTGAAGCTTTCTTT
>TRBV5-1|TRBD1|TRBJ2-7|NA|14
CASSIDRGAYEQYF
TGCGCCAGCAGCATCGACAGGGGGGCCTACGAGCAGTACTTC
>TRBV2|NA|TRBJ1-6|NA|14
CASREGVLGSPLHF
TGTGCCAGCAGGGAGGGTGTCCTCGGGTCACCCCTCCACTTT
>TRBV3-1/TRBV3-2|NA|TRBJ2-7|NA|12
CASSHRGYEQYF
TGTGCCAGCAGCCACAGAGGGTACGAGCAGTACTTC
>TRBV7-9|NA|TRBJ1-4|NA|14
CASSPDWESEKLFF
TGTGCCAGCAGCCCGGACTGGGAATCGGAAAAACTGTTTTTT
>TRBV2|NA|TRBJ1-3|NA|15
CASSDPGGSGNTIYF
TGTGCCAGCAGTGACCCCGGCGGCAGTGGAAACACCATATATTTT
>TRBV7-6|NA|TRBJ2-7|NA|15
CASSLERGADYEQYF
TGTGCCAGCAGCTTAGAACGGGGGGCAGACTACGAGCAGTACTTC